This T cell receptor beta chain emerged from a study of blood T cell repertoires in COVID-19. Per germline, CDR1 SGHDN and CDR2 FVKESK. The CDR3 sequence is 14 residues long. The germline V and J ends were trimmed by 4 bases and 2 bases, with 12 bases remaining between them. Assay used: immunoSEQ multiplex PCR; TCRdb lists only in-frame clones, some missing. Of 85,000 to 110,000 clones in the sample, roughly 87% were seen once. The receptor was derived from a human donor in a cohort sampled during active COVID-19. The gene calls are TRBV14 and TRBJ2-7; D possibly corresponds to TRBD2 (5 bases). Sequenced input: peripheral blood. As DNA, the CDR3 is TGTGCCAGCAGCCGACTGGACTCCCCCTACGAGCAGTACTTC. Translation: CASSRLDSPYEQYF. The full variable domain, rest sourced from reference TRBV14 and TRBJ2-7, is EAGVTQFPSHSVIEKGQTVTLRCDPISGHDNLYWYRRVMGKEIKFLLHFVKESKQDESGMPNNRFLAERTGGTYSTLKVQPAELEDSGVYFCASSRLDSPYEQYFGPGTRLTVT.